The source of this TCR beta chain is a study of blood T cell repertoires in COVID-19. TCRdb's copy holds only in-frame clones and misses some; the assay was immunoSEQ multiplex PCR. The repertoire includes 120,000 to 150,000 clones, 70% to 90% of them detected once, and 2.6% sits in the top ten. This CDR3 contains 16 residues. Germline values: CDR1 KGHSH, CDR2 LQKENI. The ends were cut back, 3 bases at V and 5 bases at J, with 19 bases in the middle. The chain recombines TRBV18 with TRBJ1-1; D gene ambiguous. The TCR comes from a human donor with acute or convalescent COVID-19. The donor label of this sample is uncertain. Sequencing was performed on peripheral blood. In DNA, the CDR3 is TGTGCCAGCTCACCTGCAACCACGGGTAGACCAACTGAAGCTTTCTTT. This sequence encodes CASSPATTGRPTEAFF.